The 4 T cell receptor beta chains in this list originate from one sample, sequenced in a study of molecular identifiers for immune sequencing clone quantification (dated 2018 in TCRdb). Library preparation employed PCR. Data came from an Illumina HiSeq 4000. In-frame beta chains were kept once TCRdb had trimmed the public reads at Q25 with fastp and called clones with MiXCR. For every CDR3 protein sequence, its rows merge into one entry that carries the most common genes and DNA. The sample table lists under 650,000 distinct CDR3 sequences, nearly 20% of them with a count of one. The ten largest clones take up approximately 0.9% of the sample. Sequences were obtained from naive CD8+ T cells from blood, with Jurkat cell RNA spiked in. This sample's cell subset or site label indicates: FACS-sorted CD8+CD4-CCR7+CD45RA+ naive T cells. These receptors originate from a human donor in good health. Some libraries in this study had Jurkat cell RNA spiked in.

This clonotype was found a few times. It is likely a read error, because the conserved phenylalanine at the end of the CDR3 is missing. The gene calls are TRBV14 and TRBJ1-1; TRBD1 might be the D (5 bases). Germline CDR1 is SGHDN and CDR2 is FVKESK. The V gene lost 0 bases and the J gene lost 1 base, with 9 bases spanning the gap. The CDR3 is 15 residues long. The CDR3 protein is CASSQDDRWNTEAFL. Written as DNA, the CDR3 is TGTGCCAGCAGCCAAGATGACAGATGGAACACTGAAGCTTTCCTT.

Notes on this clonotype: A junction end diverges from the germline sequence, so it may reflect a read error. The V gene is TRBV30, the J gene TRBJ2-7, with D perhaps matching TRBD1 or TRBD2 (6 bases each). Germline V gene lookup returns CDR1 GTSNPN and CDR2 SVGIG (reference sequence). This CDR3 spans 14 amino acids. The CDR3 bases are TGTGCCTGGAGTTCAGGGTCACCGGGGGCGAGGTTGGACTTC. Translated: CAWSSGSPGARLDF.

Remarks on this clonotype: This sequence may be a read error, since a much larger clone differs from it by one base. The chain joins TRBV6-5 to TRBJ1-2; TRBD1 is a possible D gene (6 bases). CDR3 length: 15 amino acids. Germline lookup yields CDR1 MNHEY and CDR2 SVGAGI. V lost 4 bases, J lost 5 bases, and 17 bases lay in between. The CDR3 nucleotides are TGTGCCAGCAGTTTGGTGGGGGGCGCCAAATATGGCTACACCTTC. Translating gives CASSLVGGAKYGYTF.

This clonotype was detected ten times or more. The rearrangement links TRBV7-9 to TRBJ2-6; a weak D match, TRBD1 (5 bases). Germline V CDR1 and CDR2: SEHNR, FQNEAQ (reference sequence). Trimming removed 5 bases at V and 0 bases at J, with 20 bases between. The CDR3 runs 19 residues. The CDR3 sequence: CASSPPLARTPSGANVLTF. Here the CDR3 DNA reads TGTGCCAGCAGCCCTCCACTTGCTCGGACACCCTCTGGGGCCAACGTCCTGACTTTC.